A single T cell receptor (beta chain) is shown here with its context. With 0 bases removed from V and 6 bases from J, the gap between germline ends came to 10 bases. Per germline, CDR1 SGHRS and CDR2 YFSETQ. The CDR3 consists of 14 residues. The data were taken from a study of blood T cell repertoires in COVID-19. Background on the study: Samples taken during acute and convalescent COVID-19 were collected in the United States, Italy and Spain. T cells, B-cell-depleted T cells, or PBMCs supplied cDNA or gDNA.

Under the authors' procedure: Scientists estimated how many nucleated cells there were by amplifying reference gene primers. Libraries were prepared by immunoSEQ multiplex PCR; TCRdb keeps only in-frame clonotypes and omits some of them. That table furnishes V, J and clone size, whereas the DNA furnished D and trimming. Of some 320,000 clones listed, about 87% are singletons. The receptor was derived from a woman aged 30 to 39 who had recovered from COVID-19. What was sequenced was peripheral blood. V usage is TRBV5-1 and J usage is TRBJ2-1, with D possibly being TRBD2 (6 bases). CDR3 loop: CASSLVGGSNEQFF. In nucleotides, the CDR3 is TGCGCCAGCAGCTTGGTTGGAGGGAGCAATGAGCAGTTCTTC.